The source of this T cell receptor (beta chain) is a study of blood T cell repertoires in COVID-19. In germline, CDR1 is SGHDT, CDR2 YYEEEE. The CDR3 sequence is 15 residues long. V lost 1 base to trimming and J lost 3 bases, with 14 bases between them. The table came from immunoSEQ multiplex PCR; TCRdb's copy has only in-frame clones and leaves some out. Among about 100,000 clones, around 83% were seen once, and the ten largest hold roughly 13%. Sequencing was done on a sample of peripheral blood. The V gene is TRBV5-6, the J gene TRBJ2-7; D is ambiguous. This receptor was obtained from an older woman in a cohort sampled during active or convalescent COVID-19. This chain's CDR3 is CASSLFGVRRYEQYF. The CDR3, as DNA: TGTGCCAGCAGCTTGTTCGGTGTCAGGCGCTACGAGCAGTACTTC.